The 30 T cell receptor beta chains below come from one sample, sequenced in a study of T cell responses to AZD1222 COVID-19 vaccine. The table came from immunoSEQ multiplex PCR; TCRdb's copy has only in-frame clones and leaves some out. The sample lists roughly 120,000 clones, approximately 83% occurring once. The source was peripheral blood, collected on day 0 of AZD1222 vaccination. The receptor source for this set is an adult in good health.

CDR3 sequence: CASSLEGAVDTQYF. The CDR3 bases are TGCGCCAGCAGCTTGGAAGGGGCTGTAGATACGCAGTATTTT. The genes are TRBV5-1 and TRBJ2-3; possibly TRBD1 for D (5 bases). V lost 0 bases to trimming and J lost 5 bases, with 10 bases between them. The CDR3 is 14 residues long. Per germline, CDR1 SGHRS and CDR2 YFSETQ. The full variable domain, rest sourced from reference TRBV5-1 and TRBJ2-3, is KAGVTQTPRYLIKTRGQQVTLSCSPISGHRSVSWYQQTPGQGLQFLFEYFSETQRNKGNFPGRFSGRQFSNSRSEMNVSTLELGDSALYLCASSLEGAVDTQYFGPGTRLTVL.

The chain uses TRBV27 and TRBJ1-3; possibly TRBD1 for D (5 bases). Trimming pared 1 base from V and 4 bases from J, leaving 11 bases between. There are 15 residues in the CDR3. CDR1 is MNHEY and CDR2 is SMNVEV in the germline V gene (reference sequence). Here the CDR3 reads CASSLFGGLGNTIYF. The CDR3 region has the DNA TGTGCCAGCAGTTTATTTGGGGGGTTAGGAAACACCATATATTTT.

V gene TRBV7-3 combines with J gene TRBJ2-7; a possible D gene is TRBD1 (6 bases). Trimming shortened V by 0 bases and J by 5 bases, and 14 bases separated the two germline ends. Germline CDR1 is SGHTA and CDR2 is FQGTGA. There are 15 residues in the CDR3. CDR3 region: CASSLTSIPGDEQYF. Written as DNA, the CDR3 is TGTGCCAGCAGCTTAACATCGATTCCAGGGGACGAGCAGTACTTC.

CDR3 sequence: CASSPQDRGYEQYF. The CDR3 DNA reads TGCGCCAGCAGCCCACAGGACAGGGGGTACGAGCAGTACTTC. V usage is TRBV5-1 and J usage is TRBJ2-7; 10 nucleotides agree with TRBD1. Germline loops: CDR1 SGHRS, CDR2 YFSETQ. With 4 bases clipped from V and 4 bases from J, the junction kept 5 bases outside the gene matches. The CDR3 contains 14 residues.

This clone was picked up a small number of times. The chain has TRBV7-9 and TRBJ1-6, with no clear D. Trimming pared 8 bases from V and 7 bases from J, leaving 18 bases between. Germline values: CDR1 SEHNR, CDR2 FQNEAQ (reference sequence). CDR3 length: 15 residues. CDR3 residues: CASPKSPGRNSPLHF. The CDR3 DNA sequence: TGTGCCAGCCCGAAGTCGCCTGGGAGGAATTCACCCCTCCACTTT.

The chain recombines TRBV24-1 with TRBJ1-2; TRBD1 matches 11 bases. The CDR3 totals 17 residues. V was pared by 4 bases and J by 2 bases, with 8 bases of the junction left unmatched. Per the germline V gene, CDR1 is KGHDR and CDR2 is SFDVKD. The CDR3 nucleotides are TGTGCCACCAGTGACCCCGGACAGGGGGCCCAGAACTATGGCTACACCTTC. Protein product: CATSDPGQGAQNYGYTF.

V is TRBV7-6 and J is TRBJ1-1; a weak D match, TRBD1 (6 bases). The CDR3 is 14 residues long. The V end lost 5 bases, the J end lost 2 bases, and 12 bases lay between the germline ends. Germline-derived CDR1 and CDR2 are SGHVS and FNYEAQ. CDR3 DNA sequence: TGTGCCAGCAGCCCAGGGGATGTCAACACTGAAGCTTTCTTT. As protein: CASSPGDVNTEAFF. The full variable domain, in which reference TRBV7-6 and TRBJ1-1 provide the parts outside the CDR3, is GAGVSQSPRYKVTKRGQDVALRCDPISGHVSLYWYRQALGQGPEFLTYFNYEAQQDKSGLPNDRFSAERPEGSISTLTIQRTEQRDSAMYRCASSPGDVNTEAFFGQGTRLTVV.

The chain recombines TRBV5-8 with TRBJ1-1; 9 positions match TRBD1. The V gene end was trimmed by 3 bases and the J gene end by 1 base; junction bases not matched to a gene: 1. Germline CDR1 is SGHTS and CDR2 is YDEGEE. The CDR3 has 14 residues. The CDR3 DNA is TGTGCCAGCAGCTCGGGACAGGGGAACACTGAAGCTTTCTTT. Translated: CASSSGQGNTEAFF.

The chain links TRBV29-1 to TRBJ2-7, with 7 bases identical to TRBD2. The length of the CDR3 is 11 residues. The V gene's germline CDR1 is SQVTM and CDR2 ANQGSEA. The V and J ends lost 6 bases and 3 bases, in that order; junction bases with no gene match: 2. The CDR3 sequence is CSVGGNYEQYF. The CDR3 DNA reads TGCAGCGTGGGAGGGAACTACGAGCAGTACTTC.

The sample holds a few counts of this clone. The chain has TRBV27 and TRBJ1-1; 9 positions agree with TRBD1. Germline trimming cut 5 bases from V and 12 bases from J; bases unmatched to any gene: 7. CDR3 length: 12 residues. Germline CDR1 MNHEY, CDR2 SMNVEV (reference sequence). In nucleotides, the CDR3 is TGTGCCAGCAGTCCGCGACAGGGGGGGCCTTTCTTT. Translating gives CASSPRQGGPFF.

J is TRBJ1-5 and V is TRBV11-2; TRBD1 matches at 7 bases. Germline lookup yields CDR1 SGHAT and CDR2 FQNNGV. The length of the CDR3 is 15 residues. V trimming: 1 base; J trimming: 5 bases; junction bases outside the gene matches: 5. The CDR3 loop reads CASSLGRQGYQPQHF. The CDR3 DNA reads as TGTGCCAGCAGCTTAGGGAGACAGGGTTATCAGCCCCAGCATTTT.

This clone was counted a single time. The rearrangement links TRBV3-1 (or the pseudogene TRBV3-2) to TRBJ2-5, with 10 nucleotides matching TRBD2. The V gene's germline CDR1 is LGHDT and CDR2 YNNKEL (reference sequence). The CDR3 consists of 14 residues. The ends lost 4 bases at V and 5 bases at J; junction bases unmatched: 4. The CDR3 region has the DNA TGTGCCAGCAGCCCCTTTAGCGGGGGGGAGACCCAGTACTTC. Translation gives CASSPFSGGETQYF.

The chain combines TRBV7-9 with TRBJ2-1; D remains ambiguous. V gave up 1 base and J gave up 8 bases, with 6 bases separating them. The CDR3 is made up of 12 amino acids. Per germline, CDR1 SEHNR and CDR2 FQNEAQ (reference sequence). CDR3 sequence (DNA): TGTGCCAGCAGCTTAGTAGTCCATGAGCAGTTCTTC. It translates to CASSLVVHEQFF. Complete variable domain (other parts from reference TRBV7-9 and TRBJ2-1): DTGVSQNPRHKITKRGQNVTFRCDPISEHNRLYWYRQTLGQGPEFLTYFQNEAQLEKSRLLSDRFSAERPKGSFSTLEIQRTEQGDSAMYLCASSLVVHEQFFGPGTRLTVL.

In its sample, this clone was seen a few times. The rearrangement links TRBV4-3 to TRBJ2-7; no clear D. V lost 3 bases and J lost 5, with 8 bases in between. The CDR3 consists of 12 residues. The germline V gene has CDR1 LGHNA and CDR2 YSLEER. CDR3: CASSQYANEQYF. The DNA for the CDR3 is TGCGCCAGCAGCCAGTATGCCAACGAGCAGTACTTC.

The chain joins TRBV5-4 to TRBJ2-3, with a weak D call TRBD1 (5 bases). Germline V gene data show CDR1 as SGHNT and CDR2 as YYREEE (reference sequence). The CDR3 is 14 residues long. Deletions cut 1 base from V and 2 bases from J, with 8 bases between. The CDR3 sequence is CASSLKGITDTQYF. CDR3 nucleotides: TGTGCCAGCAGCTTGAAGGGGATCACAGATACGCAGTATTTT.

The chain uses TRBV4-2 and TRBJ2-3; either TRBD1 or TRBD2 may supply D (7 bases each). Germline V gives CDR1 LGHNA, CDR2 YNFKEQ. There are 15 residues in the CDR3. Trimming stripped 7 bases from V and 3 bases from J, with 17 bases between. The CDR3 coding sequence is TGTGCCAGCAACACAGGGGAGGGACGGACAGATACGCAGTATTTT. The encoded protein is CASNTGEGRTDTQYF.

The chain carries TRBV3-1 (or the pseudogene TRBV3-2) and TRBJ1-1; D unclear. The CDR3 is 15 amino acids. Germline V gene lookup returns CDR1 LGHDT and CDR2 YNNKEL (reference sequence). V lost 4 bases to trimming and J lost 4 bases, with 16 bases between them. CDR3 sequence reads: CASSLWCPIRTEAFF. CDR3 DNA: TGTGCCAGCAGCCTTTGGTGTCCAATTCGCACTGAAGCTTTCTTT.

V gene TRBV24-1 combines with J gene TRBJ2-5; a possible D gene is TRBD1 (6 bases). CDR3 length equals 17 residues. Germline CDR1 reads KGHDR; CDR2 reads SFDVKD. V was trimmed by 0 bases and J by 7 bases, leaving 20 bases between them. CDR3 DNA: TGTGCCACCAGTGATTTGCCTCAGGGGCAGGGGCACGGGACCCAGTACTTC. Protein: CATSDLPQGQGHGTQYF.

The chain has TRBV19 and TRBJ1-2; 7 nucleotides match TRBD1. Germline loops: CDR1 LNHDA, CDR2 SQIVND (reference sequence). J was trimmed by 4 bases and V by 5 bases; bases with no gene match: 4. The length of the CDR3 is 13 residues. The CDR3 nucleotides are TGTGCCAGTAGTGAACAGGGGACCTATGGCTACACCTTC. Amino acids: CASSEQGTYGYTF.

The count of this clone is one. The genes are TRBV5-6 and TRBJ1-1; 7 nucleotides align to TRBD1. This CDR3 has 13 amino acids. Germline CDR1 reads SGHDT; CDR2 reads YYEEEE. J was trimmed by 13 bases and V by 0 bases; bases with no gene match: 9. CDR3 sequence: CASSLVQRQGVFF. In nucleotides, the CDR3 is TGTGCCAGCAGCTTGGTTCAGCGGCAGGGGGTTTTCTTT.

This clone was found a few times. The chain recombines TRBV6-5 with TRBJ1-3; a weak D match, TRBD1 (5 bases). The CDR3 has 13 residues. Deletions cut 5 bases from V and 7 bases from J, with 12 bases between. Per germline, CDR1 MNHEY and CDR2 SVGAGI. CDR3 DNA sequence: TGTGCCAGCAGTCTATTTAAGGGGAACACCATATATTTT. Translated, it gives CASSLFKGNTIYF.

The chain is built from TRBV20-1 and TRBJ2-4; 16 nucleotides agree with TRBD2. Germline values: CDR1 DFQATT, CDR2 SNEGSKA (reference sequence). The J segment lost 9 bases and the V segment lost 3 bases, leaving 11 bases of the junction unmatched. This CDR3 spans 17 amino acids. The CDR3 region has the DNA TGCAGTGCTAGTGGGGGGACTAGCGGGAGGGCCAGGGTCATTCAGTACTTC. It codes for CSASGGTSGRARVIQYF.

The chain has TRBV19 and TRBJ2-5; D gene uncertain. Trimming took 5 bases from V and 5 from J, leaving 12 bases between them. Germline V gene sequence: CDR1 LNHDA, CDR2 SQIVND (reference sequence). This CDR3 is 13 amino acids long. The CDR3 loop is CASSSRSAETQYF. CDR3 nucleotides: TGTGCCAGTAGTTCCCGGTCCGCGGAGACCCAGTACTTC.

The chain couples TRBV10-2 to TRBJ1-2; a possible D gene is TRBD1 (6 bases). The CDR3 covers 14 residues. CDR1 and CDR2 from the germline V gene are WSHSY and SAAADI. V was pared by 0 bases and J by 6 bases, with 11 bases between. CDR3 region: CASSESGGGDGYTF. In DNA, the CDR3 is TGCGCCAGCAGTGAGTCAGGGGGGGGAGATGGCTACACCTTC.

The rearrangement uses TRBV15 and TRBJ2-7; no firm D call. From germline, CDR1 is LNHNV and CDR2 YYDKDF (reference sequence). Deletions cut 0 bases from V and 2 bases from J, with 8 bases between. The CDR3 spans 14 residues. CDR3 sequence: CATSRDRRTYEQYF. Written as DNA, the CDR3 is TGTGCCACCAGCAGAGATCGCCGAACCTACGAGCAGTACTTC.

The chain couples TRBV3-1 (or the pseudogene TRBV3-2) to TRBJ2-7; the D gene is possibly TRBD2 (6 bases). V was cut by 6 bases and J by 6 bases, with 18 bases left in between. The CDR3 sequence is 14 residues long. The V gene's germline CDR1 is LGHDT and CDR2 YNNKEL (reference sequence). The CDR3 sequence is CASRPRGVTFEQYF. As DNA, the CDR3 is TGTGCCAGCAGACCCCGCGGGGTAACCTTCGAGCAGTACTTC.

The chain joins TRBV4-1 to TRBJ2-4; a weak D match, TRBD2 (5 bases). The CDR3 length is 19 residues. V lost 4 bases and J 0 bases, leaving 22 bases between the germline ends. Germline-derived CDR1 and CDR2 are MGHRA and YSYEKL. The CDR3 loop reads CASSPQAPGLQLAKNIQYF. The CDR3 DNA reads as TGCGCCAGCAGCCCCCAAGCGCCCGGACTCCAACTAGCCAAAAACATTCAGTACTTC.

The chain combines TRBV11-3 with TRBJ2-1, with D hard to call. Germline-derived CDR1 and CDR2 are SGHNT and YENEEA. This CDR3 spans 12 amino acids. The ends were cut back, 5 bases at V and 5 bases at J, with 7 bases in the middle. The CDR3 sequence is CASSRADNEQFF. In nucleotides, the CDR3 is TGTGCCAGCAGCAGGGCGGACAATGAGCAGTTCTTC.

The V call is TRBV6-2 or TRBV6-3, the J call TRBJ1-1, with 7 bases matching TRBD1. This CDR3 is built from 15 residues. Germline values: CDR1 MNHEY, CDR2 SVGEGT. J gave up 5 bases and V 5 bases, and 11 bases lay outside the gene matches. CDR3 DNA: TGTGCCAGCAGTGGTAACAGGGGTCGGTATACTGAAGCTTTCTTT. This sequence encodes CASSGNRGRYTEAFF.

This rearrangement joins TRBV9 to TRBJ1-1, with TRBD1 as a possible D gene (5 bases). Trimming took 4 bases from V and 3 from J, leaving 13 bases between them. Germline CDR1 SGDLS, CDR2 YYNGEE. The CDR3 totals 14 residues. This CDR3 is CASSRDLGDTEAFF. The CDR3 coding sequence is TGTGCCAGCAGCCGGGACTTGGGTGACACTGAAGCTTTCTTT.